This paragraph covers one T cell receptor (beta chain) sequence. Its antigen is undetermined. The sample belongs to a study of T cell repertoires in cytomegalovirus infection. Study summary: The public TCR beta signatures pointed to both CMV infection and matching HLA type.

The CDR3 totals 13 residues. The germline V gene has CDR1 DFQATT and CDR2 SNEGSKA (reference sequence). V dropped 4 bases and J dropped 3 bases, with 13 bases sitting between them. MiXCR, applied by TCRdb to the reads, yields one record per CDR3 protein. The sample shows hundreds of thousands of distinct CDR3 sequences, around 30% of them seen only once. Regarding the study as a whole: The study identified carriers of CMV plus the relevant HLA from cumulative public TCR beta family frequency.

The origin of this receptor is a human donor in good health (CMV status not recorded). Some clones in this sample may be carry-over from other donors' samples. The sequencing used cultured PBMCs, collected from culture after CMV antigen stimulation. The J gene is TRBJ2-7, the V gene TRBV20-1; D call uncertain. CDR3 loop: CSAIQTQNYEQYF. In nucleotides, the CDR3 is TGCAGTGCTATTCAGACCCAAAACTACGAGCAGTACTTC.